A selection of T cell receptor beta chains follows, all from one sample in a study of control samples from healthy donors and cancer patients. Sequencing used immunoSEQ multiplex PCR; TCRdb keeps in-frame clones, though not all of them. This table holds some 120,000 clones, around 89% found once. What was sequenced was blood. The receptor set was obtained from a man aged 50 or older in good health. CDR3s include the opening cysteine and the closing phenylalanine or tryptophan. A D gene is named only where the DNA matches it firmly. Size values are once, few and many counts, or a class for expanded clones, and some rows have none.

15,.,TRBJ1-2,TRBV6-5,.,TGTGCCAGCAGAATCGGACGGCCAGCTAACTATGGCTACACCTTC,CASRIGRPANYGYTF
14,.,TRBJ1-2,TRBV5-6,.,TGTGCCAGCAGCTTTGGGGACGGCCACTATGGCTACACCTTC,CASSFGDGHYGYTF
16,.,TRBJ2-3,TRBV5-1,TRBD2,TGCGCCAGCAGCCAAACGAGCGGGGGGTTCGGAGATACGCAGTATTTT,CASSQTSGGFGDTQYF
13,.,TRBJ1-1,TRBV6-6,.,TGTGCCAGCACCCTGAGACACAACACTGAAGCTTTCTTT,CASTLRHNTEAFF
15,.,TRBJ2-1,TRBV18,TRBD1,TGTGCCAGCTCACCGGGACAGCTAACCTACAATGAGCAGTTCTTC,CASSPGQLTYNEQFF
15,few,TRBJ2-7,TRBV27,.,TGTGCCAGCAGTTATGGGACGGCGAGCTCCTACGAGCAGTACTTC,CASSYGTASSYEQYF
14,.,TRBJ2-7,TRBV7-9,.,TGTGCCAGCAGCTTGGAGGGACTCTCCTACGAGCAGTACTTC,CASSLEGLSYEQYF
16,.,TRBJ1-2,TRBV7-9,TRBD1,TGTGCCAGCAGACCGGGACAGCGAACCTCTTTCAATGGCTACACCTTC,CASRPGQRTSFNGYTF
16,.,TRBJ2-3,TRBV19,.,TGTGCCAGTAGTATAGATCGAGGGCCTAGACCAGATACGCAGTATTTT,CASSIDRGPRPDTQYF
16,.,TRBJ2-7,TRBV3-1/TRBV3-2,.,TGTGCCAGCAGCCGCCCAGTCGGCCCCAAAGCGGACGAGCAGTACTTC,CASSRPVGPKADEQYF
13,.,TRBJ1-1,TRBV5-1,TRBD1,TGCGCCAGCAGGCGACAGGGGGACACTGAAGCTTTCTTT,CASRRQGDTEAFF
17,few,TRBJ2-3,TRBV7-2,TRBD1,TGTGCCAGCAGCTTAGGGTTCGGGACAGGGGGCGCAGATACGCAGTATTTT,CASSLGFGTGGADTQYF
13,.,TRBJ1-1,TRBV14,.,TGTGCCAGCAGCCTCTCCATGAACACTGAAGCTTTCTTT,CASSLSMNTEAFF
15,.,TRBJ1-2,TRBV9,TRBD1,TGTGCCAGCAGCGCCGGAGGACAGGAGGACTATGGCTACACCTTC,CASSAGGQEDYGYTF
17,few,TRBJ2-3,TRBV5-1,TRBD1,TGCGCCAGCAGCTTTGGGCGACAGGGGAGGATTACAGATACGCAGTATTTT,CASSFGRQGRITDTQYF
11,.,TRBJ1-1,TRBV29-1,.,TGCAGCGCCACTCAGGGCTCTGAAGCTTTCTTT,CSATQGSEAFF
13,.,TRBJ1-4,TRBV29-1,.,TGCAGCGCAACTGACAGCCACAATGAAAAACTGTTTTTT,CSATDSHNEKLFF
13,.,TRBJ1-2,TRBV5-1,.,TGCGCCAGCAGCAGAGGGGATGGCTATGGCTACACCTTC,CASSRGDGYGYTF
13,.,TRBJ1-2,TRBV18,.,TGTGCCAGCTCACCAATAGAGGCGCGTGGCTACACCTTC,CASSPIEARGYTF
16,.,TRBJ2-7,TRBV3-1/TRBV3-2,TRBD1,TGTGCCAGCAGCCAGGATTTTCGGACAGGATCCTACGAGCAGTACTTC,CASSQDFRTGSYEQYF
14,once,TRBJ2-1,TRBV19,TRBD1,TGTGCCAGTAGTATGGGACAGGTAAACAATGAGCAGTTCTTC,CASSMGQVNNEQFF
18,.,TRBJ1-4,TRBV27,TRBD1,TGTGCCAGCAGTCTCGTGGGACAGGGGAGGTTGACTAATGAAAAACTGTTTTTT,CASSLVGQGRLTNEKLFF
15,.,TRBJ1-4,TRBV5-1,TRBD1,TGCGCCAGCAGCCCCGGACAGGGGGTTTGGGAAAAACTGTTTTTT,CASSPGQGVWEKLFF
14,.,TRBJ1-4,TRBV18,.,TGTGCCAGCTCACCACCCGGGTTTAGTGAAAAACTGTTTTTT,CASSPPGFSEKLFF
13,.,TRBJ1-2,TRBV27,.,TGTGCCAGCAGAGGAGGGGCCCTCTATGGCTACACCTTC,CASRGGALYGYTF
17,.,TRBJ2-2,TRBV25-1,.,TGTGCCAGCAGAGACCCACAGGGACACCCGAACACCGGGGAGCTGTTTTTT,CASRDPQGHPNTGELFF
13,once,TRBJ1-1,TRBV30,.,TGTGCCTGGAGAGAACAGGAGAACACTGAAGCTTTCTTT,CAWREQENTEAFF
16,.,TRBJ1-1,TRBV5-1,TRBD1,TGCGCCAGCAGACGACCAGGGGGATCGGTGAACACTGAAGCTTTCTTT,CASRRPGGSVNTEAFF
16,.,TRBJ1-6,TRBV6-5,.,TGTGCCAGCAGTTACTCCGCGTGGGGGAACGATTCACCCCTCCACTTT,CASSYSAWGNDSPLHF
16,.,TRBJ1-3,TRBV19,.,TGTGCCAGTAGTATTTCGCCGACTTACTCTGGAAACACCATATATTTT,CASSISPTYSGNTIYF
11,few,TRBJ1-1,TRBV5-1,.,TGCGCCAGCAGGTCGGATCGGCAAGCTTTCTTT,CASRSDRQAFF
15,.,TRBJ1-3,TRBV7-9,.,TGTGCCAGCAGCTTAGGGGGCAACTCTGGAAACACCATATATTTT,CASSLGGNSGNTIYF
19,.,TRBJ2-3,TRBV7-8,TRBD2,TGTGCCAGCAGCTTAACCCTGAGAGCGGGGGGTGTGAGCGCAGATACGCAGTATTTT,CASSLTLRAGGVSADTQYF
13,.,TRBJ1-1,TRBV23-1,.,TGCGCCAGCAGTCACCAAGGATTGTATGAAGCTTTCTTT,CASSHQGLYEAFF
14,once,TRBJ1-1,TRBV18,TRBD1,TGTGCCAGCTCACCACAGGGGGCGTTCGCTGAAGCTTTCTTT,CASSPQGAFAEAFF
12,.,TRBJ2-7,TRBV7-9,TRBD1,TGTGCCAGCAGCAGACAGGGCTACGAGCAGTACTTC,CASSRQGYEQYF
17,.,TRBJ2-5,TRBV25-1,TRBD2,TGTGCCAGCAGTGAATCCCCCGGGACTAGCGGGGGAGAGACCCAGTACTTC,CASSESPGTSGGETQYF
14,few,TRBJ1-2,TRBV6-1,.,TGTGCCAGCAGTGATAGGGGTCTAAGCTATGGCTACACCTTC,CASSDRGLSYGYTF
13,once,TRBJ2-4,TRBV15,TRBD1,TGTGCCACCAGCCTAGACAGGGTGGACATTCAGTACTTC,CATSLDRVDIQYF
15,.,TRBJ1-1,TRBV5-6,TRBD1,TGTGCCAGCATCCTCCGGGACAGGGCCAACACTGAAGCTTTCTTT,CASILRDRANTEAFF
15,.,TRBJ1-2,TRBV6-6,.,TGTGCCAGCAAACGGAATTCCGGGGAAAACTATGGCTACACCTTC,CASKRNSGENYGYTF
18,.,TRBJ2-5,TRBV6-6,TRBD2,TGTGCCAGCAGTCGGCGGACTAGCGGGGGCCAGTACCAAGAGACCCAGTACTTC,CASSRRTSGGQYQETQYF
14,.,TRBJ1-2,TRBV5-1,.,TGCGCCAGCAGCTTGGGCGGTGACCCCTATGGCTACACCTTC,CASSLGGDPYGYTF
17,.,TRBJ1-2,TRBV18,TRBD1,TGTGCCAGCTCACCAGTTGTCCAGGACAGGGGGGTTTATGGCTACACCTTC,CASSPVVQDRGVYGYTF
17,.,TRBJ1-4,TRBV25-1,.,TGTGCCAGCAGTGACCCCGCGGAGACCAAAACTAATGAAAAACTGTTTTTT,CASSDPAETKTNEKLFF
14,.,TRBJ2-7,TRBV5-8,TRBD1,TGTGCCAGCAGCTTGGGGACAGGGCCCTACGAGCAGTACTTC,CASSLGTGPYEQYF
17,few,TRBJ1-1,TRBV5-1,.,TGCGCCAGCAGGGGGAGTATCGGGGCTCAGATGAACACTGAAGCTTTCTTT,CASRGSIGAQMNTEAFF
15,.,TRBJ1-1,TRBV27,.,TGTGCCAGCAGTTTATCGGGCGGAGGGAACACTGAAGCTTTCTTT,CASSLSGGGNTEAFF
14,once,TRBJ2-3,TRBV29-1,.,TGCAGCGTTCGACAGGCGACTAGCACAGATACGCAGTATTTT,CSVRQATSTDTQYF
13,many,TRBJ1-2,TRBV3-1/TRBV3-2,.,TGTGCCAGCAGCCCTTTGGGGGCCTATGGCTACACCTTC,CASSPLGAYGYTF
13,.,TRBJ1-2,TRBV19,TRBD1,TGTGCCAGTAAGGGACAGGGGGCAAATGGCTACACCTTC,CASKGQGANGYTF
15,.,TRBJ1-2,TRBV5-6,.,TGTGCCAGCAGCTCTTCTGGGGAACCCTCCTATGGCTACACCTTC,CASSSSGEPSYGYTF
16,.,TRBJ1-6,TRBV5-6,.,TGTGCCAGCAGCTTGAGTGTGACCAGGGGTGGGTCACCCCTCCACTTT,CASSLSVTRGGSPLHF
16,.,TRBJ2-3,TRBV5-1,TRBD1,TGCGCCAGCAGCTTGTCTTTGACAGGGGGCCCAGATACGCAGTATTTT,CASSLSLTGGPDTQYF
15,.,TRBJ2-3,TRBV5-1,.,TGCGCCAGCAGCCCTTACAGAGGTAGCACAGATACGCAGTATTTT,CASSPYRGSTDTQYF
14,.,TRBJ1-1,TRBV6-5,TRBD1,TGTGCCAGCATTAGGACAGGGGTGAACACTGAAGCTTTCTTT,CASIRTGVNTEAFF
14,.,TRBJ2-5,TRBV7-9,.,TGTGCCAGCAGCTTAAAGGGGGATCAAGAGACCCAGTACTTC,CASSLKGDQETQYF
15,.,TRBJ2-5,TRBV6-2/TRBV6-3,.,TGTGCCAGCAGGTACATGACACGGCTCCAAGAGACCCAGTACTTC,CASRYMTRLQETQYF
16,.,TRBJ1-2,TRBV25-1,.,TGTGCCAGCAGTGAGCCCTATACACGGGGTCTCTATGGCTACACCTTC,CASSEPYTRGLYGYTF
19,few,TRBJ1-5,TRBV19,TRBD1,TGTGCCAGTAGTATAGAGGGTTCGACAGGGGACTATAGCAATCAGCCCCAGCATTTT,CASSIEGSTGDYSNQPQHF